This TCR beta chain came from a study of T cell responses to AZD1222 COVID-19 vaccine. Profiled with immunoSEQ multiplex PCR; TCRdb holds only in-frame clones, not every one. The sample holds 150,000 to 200,000 clones, 85% to 90% seen once. Trimming cost V 1 base and J 7 bases, with 11 bases left between them. The CDR3 consists of 15 residues. The germline V gene has CDR1 KGHSH and CDR2 LQKENI. As for this clone: No antigen is known for it.

Overall study findings and caveats: After two AZD1222 doses, spike-specific TCR breadth and depth rose versus day 0. Regions 160-218 and 743-854 held dominance among vaccine-associated CD4 TCRs, which spanned spike. Without day 14 samples, only post-peak T cell repertoires were studied. White British ancestry dominated among donors, who included more females, and clonal diversity was possibly underestimated.

V is TRBV18 and J is TRBJ1-6; D might be TRBD1 (6 bases). The starting material was peripheral blood, obtained on day 0 of AZD1222 vaccination. This TCR was sampled from an adult in good health. CDR3 amino acids: CASSPRTGFNSPLHF. Written as DNA, the CDR3 is TGTGCCAGCTCACCACGCACAGGGTTCAATTCACCCCTCCACTTT.